These T cell receptor beta chains were read from a single sample in a study of cytomegalovirus exposure and HLA in healthy donors. Repertoires were generated with immunoSEQ multiplex PCR, while TCRdb's copy carries only in-frame clones and drops some. The repertoire table contains 190,000 or so clones. Source material: PBMCs. These receptors were collected from a boy aged 5-17 years in good health and CMV-seronegative. Each CDR3 is given with its conserved first and last residue. The D gene is left open where the match is weak.

TRBD1	TRBV28	TRBJ1-2	CASTGGQNYGYTF	TGTGCCAGCACCGGGGGACAGAACTATGGCTACACCTTC
TRBD1	TRBV28	TRBJ1-4	CASRDRGLKRTNEKLFF	TGTGCCAGCAGAGACAGGGGGCTTAAGAGGACTAATGAAAAACTGTTTTTT
TRBD1	TRBV6-5	TRBJ2-1	CASSLDRVGNEQFF	TGTGCCAGCAGCCTCGACAGGGTGGGCAATGAGCAGTTCTTC
.	TRBV7-9	TRBJ1-4	CASSSRNEKLFF	TGTGCCAGCAGCTCTCGGAATGAAAAACTGTTTTTT
.	TRBV6-1	TRBJ1-2	CASSAPLDYGYTF	TGTGCCAGCAGTGCTCCTTTAGACTATGGCTACACCTTC
.	TRBV7-9	TRBJ2-1	CASSLVEEQFF	TGTGCCAGCAGCTTAGTAGAAGAGCAGTTCTTC
.	TRBV18	TRBJ2-7	CASSPGAPGTDEQYF	TGTGCCAGCTCACCAGGGGCCCCAGGTACCGACGAGCAGTACTTC
.	TRBV10-1	TRBJ2-7	CASSDQVSYEQYF	TGCGCCAGCAGTGACCAGGTCTCCTACGAGCAGTACTTC
.	TRBV27	TRBJ1-4	CASSLIGSGEKLFF	TGTGCCAGCAGTTTGATAGGGTCAGGGGAAAAACTGTTTTTT
TRBD2	TRBV18	TRBJ2-5	CASSPLLAGPQETQYF	TGTGCCAGCTCACCACTATTAGCGGGGCCTCAAGAGACCCAGTACTTC
TRBD2	TRBV5-1	TRBJ2-5	CASGLSGGAKETQYF	TGCGCCAGCGGCCTTAGCGGGGGGGCGAAAGAGACCCAGTACTTC
TRBD1	TRBV4-2	TRBJ1-1	CASSRDRAAFF	TGTGCCAGCAGCCGGGACAGGGCCGCTTTCTTT
.	TRBV15	TRBJ1-2	CATSRDRGVGGYTF	TGTGCCACCAGCAGAGATCGGGGTGTTGGCGGCTACACCTTC
.	TRBV1	TRBJ1-4	CTSRALGELTNEKLFF	TGCACCAGCAGGGCCCTCGGGGAGTTAACTAATGAAAAACTGTTTTTT
TRBD1	TRBV4-1	TRBJ2-7	CASSSPGQGSFLDF	TGCGCCAGCAGCTCACCGGGACAGGGCTCTTTCTTAGACTTC
.	TRBV19	TRBJ1-5	CASDPGLMVNQPQHF	TGTGCCTCTGACCCCGGACTGATGGTTAATCAGCCCCAGCATTTT
TRBD1	TRBV5-6	TRBJ2-5	CASSRPGTGGRKTQYF	TGTGCCAGCAGCCGACCCGGGACAGGGGGCAGGAAGACCCAGTACTTC
.	TRBV14	TRBJ2-7	CASSSQQGFTYEQYF	TGTGCCAGCAGCAGTCAACAGGGCTTTACCTACGAGCAGTACTTC
TRBD1	TRBV28	TRBJ1-5	CASSADFRDRGLYSNQPQHF	TGTGCCAGCAGTGCCGATTTCCGGGACAGGGGGCTTTATAGCAATCAGCCCCAGCATTTT
.	TRBV7-9	TRBJ1-1	CASSLREGGRAFF	TGTGCCAGCAGCTTGCGCGAAGGAGGGAGAGCTTTCTTT
.	TRBV6-5	TRBJ1-1	CASSYASGREGTEAFF	TGTGCCAGCAGTTACGCTTCAGGGAGGGAAGGAACTGAAGCTTTCTTT
.	TRBV5-4	TRBJ2-1	CASRVGGAAAYNEQFF	TGTGCCAGCAGGGTGGGGGGGGCCGCAGCCTACAATGAGCAGTTCTTC
.	TRBV11-2	TRBJ1-1	CASSFGNTEAFF	TGTGCCAGCAGCTTCGGGAACACTGAAGCTTTCTTT
TRBD1	TRBV5-6	TRBJ2-7	CASMEGQGPYEQYF	TGTGCCAGCATGGAAGGACAGGGGCCCTACGAGCAGTACTTC
TRBD1	TRBV9	TRBJ2-7	CASSVAAQGARNEQYF	TGTGCCAGCAGCGTAGCCGCACAGGGGGCGCGCAACGAGCAGTACTTC
.	TRBV6-4	TRBJ2-2	CASSPHGTGELFF	TGTGCCAGCAGCCCCCACGGCACCGGGGAGCTGTTTTTT
TRBD1	TRBV5-4	TRBJ1-1	CASSERTGMNTEAFF	TGTGCCAGCAGCGAACGGACAGGGATGAACACTGAAGCTTTCTTT
TRBD2	TRBV30	TRBJ2-7	CAWRDYGGSYEQYF	TGTGCCTGGCGGGACTACGGCGGGTCCTACGAGCAGTACTTC
.	TRBV2	TRBJ2-7	CASRALVSGNEQYF	TGTGCCAGCAGGGCGTTGGTTTCAGGGAACGAGCAGTACTTC
.	TRBV29-1	TRBJ2-1	CSVASGQDNEQFF	TGCAGCGTTGCGAGCGGGCAGGACAATGAGCAGTTCTTC
.	TRBV30	TRBJ1-1	CAWSVLGPTEAFF	TGTGCCTGGAGTGTACTAGGACCCACTGAAGCTTTCTTT
TRBD2	TRBV5-1	TRBJ2-1	CASSAGLAGLNEQFF	TGCGCCAGCAGCGCGGGACTAGCGGGCCTCAATGAGCAGTTCTTC
.	TRBV19	TRBJ1-2	CASKTGGYGYTF	TGTGCCAGTAAAACGGGTGGTTATGGCTACACCTTC
.	TRBV20-1	TRBJ1-6	CSASQGSPLHF	TGCAGTGCTAGTCAGGGTTCACCCCTCCACTTT
.	TRBV10-1	TRBJ1-1	CASSRGNTEAFF	TGCGCCAGCAGCAGGGGGAACACTGAAGCTTTCTTT
TRBD1	TRBV10-3	TRBJ2-7	CATQRDSKTGFYEQYF	TGTGCCACCCAAAGGGACAGCAAAACCGGGTTTTACGAGCAGTACTTC
.	TRBV5-1	TRBJ2-3	CASSLRGTDTQYF	TGCGCCAGCAGCTTGAGAGGGACAGATACGCAGTATTTT
.	TRBV27	TRBJ1-6	CASSSAPSGRDRPLHF	TGTGCCAGCAGTTCCGCCCCCTCAGGGCGAGATCGACCCCTCCACTTT
.	TRBV6-1	TRBJ2-7	CASSAETALYEQYF	TGTGCCAGCAGTGCTGAGACAGCGCTCTACGAGCAGTACTTC
TRBD1	TRBV19	TRBJ2-5	CASSRDRLETQYF	TGTGCCAGTAGTCGGGACAGGTTAGAGACCCAGTACTTC
.	TRBV21-1	TRBJ1-1	CASSSRQEGIFEAFF	TGTGCCAGCAGCTCCCGACAGGAAGGGATTTTTGAAGCTTTCTTT
.	TRBV19	TRBJ2-1	CASSIGSLNEQFF	TGTGCCAGTAGTATCGGTTCTCTCAATGAGCAGTTCTTC
.	TRBV7-8	TRBJ1-2	CASSPLPGTSTRGYTF	TGTGCCAGCAGCCCTCTACCCGGGACTTCTACTAGGGGCTACACCTTC
.	TRBV29-1	TRBJ1-4	CSVDRNEKLFF	TGCAGCGTTGACAGAAATGAAAAACTGTTTTTT
.	TRBV29-1	TRBJ2-7	CSVRRASGYEQYF	TGCAGCGTTCGCAGGGCCTCGGGCTACGAGCAGTACTTC
.	TRBV30	TRBJ1-4	CAWRGIGQNEKLFF	TGTGCCTGGAGGGGGATAGGACAGAATGAAAAACTGTTTTTT
.	TRBV5-1	TRBJ1-5	CASSLEGGNQPQHF	TGCGCCAGCAGCTTGGAAGGGGGTAATCAGCCCCAGCATTTT
.	TRBV28	TRBJ2-7	CAILAGGKSYEQYF	TGTGCCATCCTGGCCGGCGGCAAAAGCTACGAGCAGTACTTC
.	TRBV5-1	TRBJ2-3	CASSLVSGKETQYF	TGCGCCAGCAGCTTGGTGTCGGGGAAAGAAACGCAGTATTTT
TRBD2	TRBV7-8	TRBJ2-5	CASSFKSGGAQETQYF	TGTGCCAGCAGCTTTAAAAGCGGGGGGGCCCAAGAGACCCAGTACTTC
.	TRBV6-5	TRBJ1-2	CASSQSTGGYGYTF	TGTGCCAGCAGCCAATCGACAGGTGGCTATGGCTACACCTTC
TRBD1	TRBV18	TRBJ1-1	CASSPSGTGLSTEAFF	TGTGCCAGCTCACCTTCCGGGACAGGGTTGAGCACTGAAGCTTTCTTT
TRBD2	TRBV2	TRBJ2-3	CASADPRLADLTDTQYF	TGTGCCAGCGCCGACCCTCGACTAGCGGATCTCACAGATACGCAGTATTTT
TRBD1	TRBV5-6	TRBJ2-7	CASSSGTGRGVFEQYF	TGTGCCAGCAGCTCCGGGACAGGGAGGGGTGTATTTGAGCAGTACTTC
TRBD2	TRBV6-4	TRBJ2-3	CASSERGGPTDTQYF	TGTGCCAGCAGTGAGCGGGGGGGCCCCACAGATACGCAGTATTTT